This T cell receptor (beta chain) stems from a study of blood T cell repertoires in COVID-19 (dated by TCRdb to 2018 to 2021). For the study in its entirety: Collaborator samples came from the United States, Italy and Spain and covered acute and convalescent phases of COVID-19. The prospective study material was composed of cDNA or gDNA derived from T cells, B-cell-depleted T cells, or PBMCs. The repertoires were released in a freely available public database intended as a resource for research on the immune response to SARS-CoV-2. Subjects who had been exposed to COVID-19, were actively infected with it, or had recovered from it provided the deeply sampled blood TCRbeta repertoires that made up the dataset. Samples were obtained from the ongoing ImmuneRACE study (first 160 participants) and from about 1,300 subjects provided by 6 global collaborators. The sample metadata nearly always contained a de-identified subject ID, COVID-19 status, age in years and sex. Where available, HLA class I and class II types were taken from metadata supplied by the sample provider and were not determined by assay-based typing.

Comment on this clone: Its target antigen remains unknown. Base quality data are lacking; no much larger clone is found one base away.

TCRbeta CDR3 regions were amplified from genomic DNA by means of the immunoSEQ Assay, a bias-controlled multiplex PCR. Concerning the study's data processing: Nucleated cell counts per sample were estimated from amplification of reference gene primers within the assay. To quantify the absolute abundance of each unique TCRbeta CDR3 rearrangement, sequence reads were collapsed and filtered. Productive Simpson clonality was computed per sample as the square root of Simpson's diversity index over productive rearrangements. TCRdb mirrors the immuneACCESS table, restricted to in-frame sequences. Some clones are absent from its copies; in checked studies, under half trace to an unresolved V gene, and the reason for the others is unknown. The V and J calls and clone size are taken from that table; D and trimming were inferred from the DNA. Within this sample are tens of thousands of clones, with approximately 82% of them counted one time only. About 8% of the sample rests with the top ten.

What the work shows at the level of the full study, not this receptor alone: How much clinical and demographic metadata was included differed by source and by participant, and the metadata was provided uncurated.

The collaborating institutions used their own protocols to collect whole blood in K2EDTA tubes. Collaborator samples were shipped for TCRbeta analysis as frozen whole blood, isolated PBMCs, or DNA extracted from either sample type. Germline trimming: 4 bases from V, 4 bases from J; junction bases outside gene matches: 5. The CDR3 measures 14 amino acids from cysteine to phenylalanine. Only the CDR3 region is kept as DNA, spanning 42 bases read in frame from base 1. The germline V gene provides CDR1 SGHRS and CDR2 YFSETQ. The origin of this receptor is a human donor in a cohort sampled during active COVID-19. Sequenced input: peripheral blood. Rearrangement joined TRBV5-1 to TRBJ1-1; the central 9 bases match TRBD1. The bases are TGCGCCAGCAGCACTCGGACAGGGGCCACTGAAGCTTTCTTT. This encodes CASSTRTGATEAFF.